One sample yielded the 20 T cell receptor beta chains listed below, sequenced in a study of T cell repertoires in cytomegalovirus infection. TCRdb redid the calling of the reads with MiXCR, one entry per CDR3 protein. The sample gives a few hundred thousand distinct CDR3 sequences, around 9.5% of which show up once; approximately 4.5% is in the top ten. The sequencing input was PBMCs. The receptors come from a human donor in good health (CMV status not recorded). Some clones in this sample may be carry-over from other donors' samples.

This clonotype was found many times. The genes are TRBV7-2 and TRBJ1-5; tentatively, D is TRBD1 (5 bases). The V end lost 1 base, the J end lost 4 bases, and 14 bases lay between the germline ends. This CDR3 region has 16 residues. Germline V gene lookup returns CDR1 SGHTA and CDR2 FQGNSA. In DNA form, the CDR3 reads TGTGCCAGCAGCTTAGTTTTCGCCGGGGGGAATCAGCCCCAGCATTTT. As protein: CASSLVFAGGNQPQHF.

A few counts support this clonotype. The chain joins TRBV9 to TRBJ2-7; 8 bases fit TRBD2. The CDR3 has 16 amino acids. Trimming removed 0 bases from V and 3 bases from J; junction bases left unmatched: 8. Germline loops: CDR1 SGDLS, CDR2 YYNGEE. In nucleotides, the CDR3 is TGTGCCAGCAGCGTAGGGACGGGAGGGCCAATCTACGAGCAGTACTTC. Protein: CASSVGTGGPIYEQYF.

Turning to this clonotype: This sequence may be a read error, since a much larger clone differs from it by one base. The genes are TRBV19 and TRBJ2-7, with D tentatively TRBD1 (8 bases). The CDR3 length is 13 residues. CDR1 and CDR2 (germline): LNHDA, SQIVND (reference sequence). CDR3 in amino acids: CAGSTGGGYEQYF. CDR3 DNA: TGTGCCGGTAGTACAGGGGGGGGCTACGAGCAGTACTTC.

This clonotype has only a few counts. The genes are TRBV3-1 and TRBJ1-5; no reliable D call. Germline-derived CDR1 and CDR2 are LGHDT and YNNKEL (reference sequence). This CDR3 has 13 amino acids. V shed 4 bases and J shed 7 bases, with 11 bases lying between them. Written as DNA, the CDR3 is TGTGCCAGCAGCCGCACCGTGGAACAGCCCCAGCATTTT. It translates to CASSRTVEQPQHF.

This clonotype turned up a few times. This sequence may be a read error, since a much larger clone differs from it by one base. The V and J genes are TRBV12-3 or TRBV12-4 and TRBJ1-1; D is unresolved. CDR3 length equals 14 residues. Trimming took 7 bases from V and 5 from J, leaving 17 bases between them. The CDR3 region is CASIQTSPRTEAFF. CDR3 sequence (DNA): TGTGCCAGCATCCAGACAAGCCCACGGACTGAAGCTTTCTTT.

The chain couples TRBV24-1 to TRBJ2-7, with 8 bases fitting TRBD1. The J segment lost 5 bases and the V segment lost 4 bases, leaving 6 bases of the junction unmatched. The germline CDR1 and CDR2 sequences are KGHDR and SFDVKD. The CDR3 has 14 amino acids. The CDR3 is CATSDPGQGDEQYF. CDR3 nucleotide sequence: TGTGCCACCAGTGACCCCGGACAGGGTGACGAGCAGTACTTC.

Concerning this clonotype: Possible read error: a much larger clone is one base away. The V gene is TRBV28, the J gene TRBJ1-2, with D possibly TRBD1 on 5 matching bases. Trimming removed 4 bases at V and 4 bases at J, with 13 bases between. The CDR3 is made up of 14 amino acids. From germline, CDR1 is MDHEN and CDR2 SYDVKM. This CDR3 reads CASSSKSGFYGYTF. Written as DNA, the CDR3 is TGTGCCAGCAGTTCCAAGTCAGGGTTCTATGGCTACACCTTC.

This clonotype was seen more than once but under ten times. The J gene is TRBJ2-2, the V gene TRBV7-9, with D perhaps matching TRBD1 or TRBD2 (6 bases each). Germline lookup yields CDR1 SEHNR and CDR2 FQNEAQ (reference sequence). Trimming removed 1 base at V and 6 bases at J, with 9 bases between. The CDR3 is 14 residues long. In nucleotides, the CDR3 is TGTGCCAGCAGCTTAGGCGGGACACCCGGGGAGCTGTTTTTT. It translates to CASSLGGTPGELFF.

This clonotype was observed a few times. The genes are TRBV6-6 and TRBJ1-4, with D perhaps TRBD1 (6 bases). The CDR3 covers 13 residues. Germline CDR1 is MNHNY and CDR2 is SVGAGI (reference sequence). V was cut by 5 bases and J by 7 bases, with 11 bases left in between. The CDR3 region has the DNA TGTGCCAGCAGTGAGAACAGGGTTGAAAAACTGTTTTTT. Protein sequence: CASSENRVEKLFF.

The table lists this clonotype with many counts. The chain carries TRBV20-1 and TRBJ2-1; D might be TRBD2 (7 bases). CDR1 DFQATT and CDR2 SNEGSKA come from the germline V gene (reference sequence). Between the trimmed V and J ends, which lost 1 base and 9 bases, there was a span of 16 bases. The CDR3 extends over 14 amino acids. The DNA of the CDR3 is TGCAGTGCTAGAGCACTCGAGGGGGGGGGTGAGCAGTTCTTC. Protein product: CSARALEGGGEQFF.

This clonotype turned up a few times. The genes are TRBV27 and TRBJ2-1; the match to TRBD2 covers 11 bases. Trimming cost V 0 bases and J 10 bases; bases outside gene matches: 5. This CDR3 has 15 amino acids. Germline CDR1 is MNHEY and CDR2 is SMNVEV (reference sequence). The CDR3 nucleotides are TGTGCCAGCAGTTTATCCACTAGCGGGAGTAGCGAGCAGTTCTTC. This encodes CASSLSTSGSSEQFF.

This clonotype was counted ten times or more. The chain carries TRBV5-4 and TRBJ2-5; D possibly matches TRBD1 or TRBD2 (6 bases each). The CDR3 consists of 13 residues. The V end lost 7 bases, the J end lost 1 base, and 11 bases lay between the germline ends. The V gene's germline CDR1 is SGHNT and CDR2 YYREEE (reference sequence). The CDR3 bases are TGTGCCAGCGGGAAGGGGGGCCAAGAGACCCAGTACTTC. It translates to CASGKGGQETQYF.

The gene calls are TRBV20-1 and TRBJ2-7; D not resolved. Germline CDR1 reads DFQATT; CDR2 reads SNEGSKA (reference sequence). V was shortened by 3 bases and J by 3 bases, with 9 bases between the two germline ends. The CDR3 has 12 amino acids. The CDR3 region has the DNA TGCAGTGCTAGTCACCGGAACTACGAGCAGTACTTC. This gives the protein CSASHRNYEQYF.

This clonotype was counted ten times or more. The genes are TRBV28 and TRBJ2-7; the match to TRBD1 covers 9 bases. The CDR3 contains 17 residues. Germline loops: CDR1 MDHEN, CDR2 SYDVKM. Trimming removed 2 bases from V and 3 bases from J; junction bases left unmatched: 11. Written as DNA, the CDR3 is TGTGCCAGCAGTTTAGGGGCTCGGACAGGGGTTGGCTACGAGCAGTACTTC. As protein: CASSLGARTGVGYEQYF. The full variable domain, completed using reference TRBV28 and TRBJ2-7, is DVKVTQSSRYLVKRTGEKVFLECVQDMDHENMFWYRQDPGLGLRLIYFSYDVKMKEKGDIPEGYSVSREKKERFSLILESASTNQTSMYLCASSLGARTGVGYEQYFGPGTRLTVT.

Note on this clonotype: Being one base from a much bigger clone, this may be a read error. This chain uses TRBV7-2 with TRBJ2-1, with 11 bases lining up with TRBD2. Germline assignment: CDR1 SGHTA and CDR2 FQGNSA. V dropped 5 bases and J dropped 9; count of bases not matched to a gene: 9. The CDR3 has 15 residues. The CDR3 region has the DNA TGTGCCAGCAGCATTAGCGGGGGGGGTCTCATTGAGCAGTTCTTC. It translates to CASSISGGGLIEQFF.

This clonotype turned up a few times. The chain links TRBV27 to TRBJ2-7, with 10 bases fitting TRBD2. The CDR3 has 15 amino acids. With V trimmed by 3 bases and J by 6 bases, 8 bases remained unmatched. Germline CDR1 reads MNHEY; CDR2 reads SMNVEV (reference sequence). The CDR3 DNA sequence: TGTGCCAGCAGTTTTTATCTAGCGGGAGAATTCGAGCAGTACTTC. Amino acid sequence: CASSFYLAGEFEQYF.

The chain recombines TRBV27 with TRBJ2-7; possibly TRBD2 for D (6 bases). Germline V gene data show CDR1 as MNHEY and CDR2 as SMNVEV (reference sequence). The CDR3 has 15 amino acids. V was pared by 5 bases and J by 0 bases, with 14 bases between. For the CDR3, the DNA is TGTGCCAGCAGTGGTCCCGGGAGATCCTCCTACGAGCAGTACTTC. Encoded protein: CASSGPGRSSYEQYF.

This clonotype was detected only a few times. This chain uses TRBV6-2 or TRBV6-3 with TRBJ2-1; TRBD2 agrees at 8 bases. With 4 bases clipped from V and 6 bases from J, the junction kept 11 bases outside the gene matches. Germline V gives CDR1 MNHEY, CDR2 SVGEGT. This CDR3 has 16 amino acids. The CDR3 DNA follows: TGTGCCAGCAGTTCACTTACGGGGGGGGCGATCAATGAGCAGTTCTTC. Residues: CASSSLTGGAINEQFF.

This clonotype was found many times. CDR3 amino acids: CASSFPGLAGGKTQYF. The CDR3 region has the DNA TGTGCCAGCAGCTTCCCTGGACTAGCGGGAGGGAAGACCCAGTACTTC. The J gene is TRBJ2-5, the V gene TRBV7-2; 15 bases map to TRBD2. The CDR3 spans 16 residues. Germline CDR1 reads SGHTA; CDR2 reads FQGNSA. Germline trimming cut 3 bases from V and 6 bases from J; bases unmatched to any gene: 5. Based on the CDR3 plus reference TRBV7-2 and TRBJ2-5, the full variable domain is GAGVSQSPSNKVTEKGKDVELRCDPISGHTALYWYRQSLGQGLEFLIYFQGNSAPDKSGLPSDRFSAERTGGSVSTLTIQRTQQEDSAVYLCASSFPGLAGGKTQYFGPGTRLLVL.

V is TRBV10-3 and J is TRBJ2-5, with 9 bases fitting TRBD1. J was trimmed by 2 bases and V by 2 bases; bases with no gene match: 3. Germline V gene data show CDR1 as ENHRY and CDR2 as SYGVKD. The CDR3 runs to 15 residues. CDR3 region: CAISEAGTGQETQYF. Written as DNA, the CDR3 is TGTGCCATCAGTGAGGCCGGGACAGGGCAAGAGACCCAGTACTTC.